This entry lists 27 T cell receptor beta chains sequenced from one sample in a study of T cells after yellow fever vaccination. TCRdb itself ran the 5' RACE reads through MiXCR, one entry per CDR3 protein. The sample has about 74,000 distinct CDR3 sequences; roughly 6.9% are singletons. This specimen was CD8+ T cells sorted from PBMCs, taken 5 to 6 days after the first yellow fever vaccination. These receptors all come from a man younger than 35 who received the YFV17D yellow fever vaccine.

J is TRBJ2-7 and V is TRBV7-8; D uncertain. Germline-derived CDR1 and CDR2 are SGHVS and FQNEAQ. V shed 0 bases and J shed 6 bases, with 9 bases lying between them. This CDR3 spans 13 amino acids. Here the CDR3 reads CASSLALGREQYF. In DNA, the CDR3 is TGTGCCAGCAGCTTAGCCCTAGGGCGCGAGCAGTACTTC.

The CDR3 DNA follows: TGTGCCAGCAGATTAAAGTCCCTGGGACAGAACTATGGCTACACCTTC. This translates into CASRLKSLGQNYGYTF. The V gene is TRBV7-6, the J gene TRBJ1-2; TRBD1 matches at 7 bases. Germline CDR1 is SGHVS and CDR2 is FNYEAQ. The CDR3 is 16 residues long. With 6 bases clipped from V and 2 bases from J, the junction kept 12 bases outside the gene matches.

The table lists this clonotype with many counts. The chain is built from TRBV29-1 and TRBJ2-1; no definite D call. The germline V and J ends were trimmed by 4 bases and 8 bases, with 21 bases remaining between them. Germline CDR1 and CDR2: SQVTM and ANQGSEA. This CDR3 has 15 amino acids. In DNA form, the CDR3 reads TGCAGCGTTGTACGGATGGTCACGACCGAGGATGAGCAGTTCTTC. Its translation is CSVVRMVTTEDEQFF.

The sample holds many counts of this clonotype. V gene TRBV4-1 combines with J gene TRBJ2-5, with 7 bases aligning to TRBD1. The CDR3 loop spans 17 amino acids. The germline CDR1 and CDR2 sequences are MGHRA and YSYEKL. The junction had 11 bases not matched to a gene; V was cut back by 1 base and J by 3 bases. In DNA form, the CDR3 reads TGCGCCAGCAGCCAAGGGCGGCCGGGACAGAGGAAAGAGACCCAGTACTTC. Translated: CASSQGRPGQRKETQYF.

The table lists this clonotype with a few counts. The chain links TRBV5-4 to TRBJ2-1, with D perhaps matching TRBD2 (6 bases). CDR3 length equals 14 residues. Per germline, CDR1 SGHNT and CDR2 YYREEE (reference sequence). V was shortened by 4 bases and J by 14 bases, with 22 bases between the two germline ends. CDR3 sequence reads: CASSPSGSHSEEFF. The DNA for the CDR3 is TGTGCCAGCAGCCCAAGCGGGTCCCACTCGGAGGAGTTCTTC.

V and J are TRBV4-2 and TRBJ1-3; tentative D call: TRBD1 (5 bases). The CDR3 has 18 amino acids. Germline lookup yields CDR1 LGHNA and CDR2 YNFKEQ. Trimming removed 0 bases from V and 4 bases from J, with 19 bases in between. The DNA of the CDR3 is TGTGCCAGCAGCCAAGAACCCCATATGGCAGGGACGGGAAACACCATATATTTT. It translates to CASSQEPHMAGTGNTIYF.

V gene TRBV4-1 combines with J gene TRBJ1-2, with unresolved D. CDR3 length: 15 amino acids. The germline V gene has CDR1 MGHRA and CDR2 YSYEKL. V shed 0 bases and J shed 4 bases, with 12 bases lying between them. DNA for the CDR3: TGCGCCAGCAGCCAAGAAGGTCGGGGATCCTATGGCTACACCTTC. Translating gives CASSQEGRGSYGYTF.

The chain carries TRBV27 and TRBJ2-7; perhaps TRBD2 as D (7 bases). V was shortened by 0 bases and J by 6 bases, with 12 bases between the two germline ends. CDR1 and CDR2 from the germline V gene are MNHEY and SMNVEV (reference sequence). This CDR3 comprises 14 residues. The CDR3 nucleotides are TGTGCCAGCAGTTTATCCCGCGGGGGCCTCGAGCAGTACTTC. Its translation is CASSLSRGGLEQYF.

In this sample, this clonotype turned up many times. The CDR3 sequence is CASMDRTEAFF. CDR3 nucleotide sequence: TGTGCCAGCATGGACAGGACTGAAGCTTTCTTT. The chain uses TRBV25-1 and TRBJ1-1; 7 bases map to TRBD1. CDR3 length: 11 residues. CDR1 and CDR2 (germline): MGHDK, SYGVNS. The trim removed 7 bases at V and 5 bases at J, leaving 1 base unmatched.

J is TRBJ2-3 and V is TRBV29-1; weak D call: TRBD1 (6 bases). The CDR3 consists of 15 residues. V shed 3 bases and J shed 8 bases, with 21 bases lying between them. Germline-derived CDR1 and CDR2 are SQVTM and ANQGSEA. CDR3 DNA: TGCAGCGTTGATCCATCCAGGGGCGTCGGAGGTACGCAGTATTTT. Residues: CSVDPSRGVGGTQYF.

V gene TRBV5-1 combines with J gene TRBJ1-5; D might be TRBD1 (6 bases). Per the germline V gene, CDR1 is SGHRS and CDR2 is YFSETQ. The V end was cut by 5 bases, the J end by 4 bases, with 16 bases between. The CDR3 loop spans 15 amino acids. The CDR3 DNA is TGCGCCAGCAGTTTGAGGGGGGGCGAGAATCAGCCCCAGCATTTT. This codes for CASSLRGGENQPQHF. Based on the CDR3 plus reference TRBV5-1 and TRBJ1-5, the full variable domain is KAGVTQTPRYLIKTRGQQVTLSCSPISGHRSVSWYQQTPGQGLQFLFEYFSETQRNKGNFPGRFSGRQFSNSRSEMNVSTLELGDSALYLCASSLRGGENQPQHFGDGTRLSIL.

The sample holds many counts of this clonotype. As DNA, the CDR3 is TGTGCCAGCAGTTTAGTCCCATCTTCCTACGAGCAGTACTTC. This translates into CASSLVPSSYEQYF. The chain carries TRBV12-3 or TRBV12-4 and TRBJ2-7; D ambiguous. This CDR3 spans 14 amino acids. Deletions cut 1 base from V and 1 base from J, with 8 bases between.

In this sample, this clonotype turned up a few times. This sequence joins TRBV7-9 and TRBJ2-7; tentatively, D is TRBD2 (6 bases). The CDR3 loop spans 16 amino acids. Between the trimmed V and J ends, which lost 5 bases and 1 base, there was a span of 18 bases. CDR1 is SEHNR and CDR2 is FQNEAQ in the germline V gene (reference sequence). CDR3 sequence reads: CASSAKSSGGSYEQYV. The CDR3 nucleotides read TGTGCCAGCAGCGCAAAATCCTCCGGGGGATCCTACGAGCAGTACGTC.

This clonotype has a handful of counts. The rearrangement joins TRBV5-5 to TRBJ2-2, with D possibly called TRBD1 or TRBD2 (5 bases each). This CDR3 has 15 amino acids. V gave up 6 bases and J gave up 0 bases, with 12 bases separating them. The germline V gene has CDR1 SGHKS and CDR2 YYEKEE (reference sequence). CDR3 sequence (DNA): TGTGCCAGCAAGGAGCGGACATCGAACACCGGGGAGCTGTTTTTT. The encoded protein is CASKERTSNTGELFF.

The chain combines TRBV4-3 with TRBJ1-5, with a weak D call TRBD1 (5 bases). Germline lookup yields CDR1 LGHNA and CDR2 YSLEER. V was trimmed by 0 bases and J by 10 bases, leaving 16 bases between them. The CDR3 has 15 amino acids. Here the CDR3 reads CASSQDRDPAGPQHF. Written as DNA, the CDR3 is TGCGCCAGCAGCCAAGATCGGGACCCGGCCGGACCCCAGCATTTT.

The chain recombines TRBV12-3 or TRBV12-4 with TRBJ1-5; D not resolved. CDR3 length: 16 amino acids. The ends were cut back, 1 base at V and 0 bases at J, with 10 bases in the middle. CDR3 coding DNA: TGTGCCAGCAGTTTAGTAGGAGGCTATAGCAATCAGCCCCAGCATTTT. Its protein product is CASSLVGGYSNQPQHF.

Many counts were recorded for this clonotype. J is TRBJ1-1 and V is TRBV4-3; D is perhaps TRBD1 (6 bases). Germline CDR1 is LGHNA and CDR2 is YSLEER. Between the trimmed V and J ends, which lost 1 base and 2 bases, there was a span of 17 bases. The CDR3 runs to 17 residues. CDR3 in amino acids: CASSQVGQGLGNTEAFF. CDR3 coding DNA: TGCGCCAGCAGCCAAGTGGGTCAGGGGTTGGGTAACACTGAAGCTTTCTTT.

This clonotype was counted at least ten times. The chain joins TRBV15 to TRBJ2-3, with D unresolved. The CDR3 consists of 16 residues. Trimming cost V 4 bases and J 4 bases, with 18 bases left between them. Germline lookup yields CDR1 LNHNV and CDR2 YYDKDF (reference sequence). The CDR3 is CATSKSRGPHADTQYF. CDR3 coding DNA: TGTGCCACCAGCAAGTCCCGTGGACCCCACGCAGATACGCAGTATTTT.

The V gene is TRBV7-9, the J gene TRBJ2-2, with no clear D. This CDR3 is built from 14 residues. With 2 bases removed from V and 6 bases from J, the gap between germline ends came to 10 bases. CDR1 and CDR2 from the germline V gene are SEHNR and FQNEAQ (reference sequence). The DNA of the CDR3 is TGTGCCAGCAGCTTAAGTTATTTTGCCGGGGAGCTGTTTTTT. This translates into CASSLSYFAGELFF.

This clonotype was seen many times. As DNA, the CDR3 is TGCAGCGTTGCCCGGGGAAACACTGAAGCTTTCTTT. Encoded protein: CSVARGNTEAFF. The gene calls are TRBV29-1 and TRBJ1-1; D is uncertain. V lost 4 bases and J lost 2, with 8 bases in between. Germline loops: CDR1 SQVTM, CDR2 ANQGSEA. This CDR3 is 12 amino acids long.

This chain uses TRBV5-4 with TRBJ1-2; D is unresolved. The V end was cut by 4 bases, the J end by 8 bases, with 18 bases between. The CDR3 is 14 amino acids. Germline V gene lookup returns CDR1 SGHNT and CDR2 YYREEE (reference sequence). This CDR3 reads CASSPAVGVVGYTF. CDR3 coding DNA: TGTGCCAGCAGCCCGGCAGTTGGGGTTGTAGGCTACACCTTC. Looking up the rest from reference TRBV5-4 and TRBJ1-2 gives the full variable domain: ETGVTQSPTHLIKTRGQQVTLRCSSQSGHNTVSWYQQALGQGPQFIFQYYREEENGRGNFPPRFSGLQFPNYSSELNVNALELDDSALYLCASSPAVGVVGYTFGSGTRLTVV.

This clonotype was counted at least ten times. The V call is TRBV4-3, the J call TRBJ2-1; perhaps TRBD2 as D (6 bases). Germline V lookup: CDR1 LGHNA, CDR2 YSLEER. CDR3 size: 14 residues. V shed 0 bases and J shed 9 bases, with 12 bases lying between them. The CDR3 loop is CASSQEGGVFEQFF. The CDR3 region has the DNA TGCGCCAGCAGCCAAGAGGGGGGAGTTTTTGAGCAGTTCTTC.

This clonotype occurred a few times. The chain has TRBV12-3 or TRBV12-4 and TRBJ1-5; possibly TRBD1 for D (5 bases). The CDR3 extends over 14 amino acids. The V end lost 6 bases, the J end lost 7 bases, and 16 bases lay between the germline ends. The CDR3 loop reads CASRPPGFGQPQHF. As DNA, the CDR3 is TGTGCCAGCAGACCCCCAGGGTTCGGCCAGCCCCAGCATTTT.

This clonotype has a count of ten or more. The chain employs TRBV11-2 and TRBJ2-2, with D possibly matching TRBD2 (6 bases). This CDR3 spans 15 amino acids. Germline CDR1 and CDR2: SGHAT and FQNNGV. The V gene lost 4 bases and the J gene lost 5 bases, with 14 bases spanning the gap. This CDR3 is CASSSVTGVTGELFF. In DNA form, the CDR3 reads TGTGCCAGCAGCTCCGTAACGGGGGTGACCGGGGAGCTGTTTTTT.

This clonotype was counted at least ten times. The CDR3 bases are TGTGCCAGCAGCGACCGACTAGCGGGGGGCCTTTCGAACACCGGGGAGCTGTTTTTT. Amino acids: CASSDRLAGGLSNTGELFF. This chain joins TRBV9 and TRBJ2-2; 13 nucleotides align to TRBD2. The CDR3 length is 19 residues. From germline, CDR1 is SGDLS and CDR2 YYNGEE. The ends lost 3 bases at V and 0 bases at J; junction bases unmatched: 8.

V and J are TRBV12-3 or TRBV12-4 and TRBJ1-5; a possible D gene is TRBD1 (6 bases). The ends were cut back, 5 bases at V and 0 bases at J, with 11 bases in the middle. The CDR3 sequence is 15 residues long. The CDR3 loop is CASSPGHFSNQPQHF. CDR3 DNA: TGTGCCAGCAGTCCGGGACACTTTAGCAATCAGCCCCAGCATTTT.

The chain combines TRBV7-8 with TRBJ2-1; TRBD2 aligns across 12 bases. There are 16 residues in the CDR3. Unmatched junction bases numbered 9, after V lost 5 bases and J lost 7 bases. The germline V gene has CDR1 SGHVS and CDR2 FQNEAQ. The CDR3 nucleotides are TGTGCCAGCAGCGAAGTAGGACTAGCGGGGAGGAATGAGCAGTTCTTC. It yields the protein CASSEVGLAGRNEQFF.